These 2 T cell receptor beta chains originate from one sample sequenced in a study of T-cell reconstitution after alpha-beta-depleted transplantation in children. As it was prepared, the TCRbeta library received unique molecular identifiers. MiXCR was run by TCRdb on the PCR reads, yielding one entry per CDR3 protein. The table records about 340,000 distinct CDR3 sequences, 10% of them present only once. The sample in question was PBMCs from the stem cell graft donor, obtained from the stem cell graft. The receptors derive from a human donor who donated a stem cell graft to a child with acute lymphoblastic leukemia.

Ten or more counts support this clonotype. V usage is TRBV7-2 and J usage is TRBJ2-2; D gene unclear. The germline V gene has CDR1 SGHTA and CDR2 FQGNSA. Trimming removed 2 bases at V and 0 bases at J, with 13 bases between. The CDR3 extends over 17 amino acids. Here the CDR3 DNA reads TGTGCCAGCAGCTTATCGATCCGGGTTTCGAACACCGGGGAGCTGTTTTTT. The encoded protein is CASSLSIRVSNTGELFF.

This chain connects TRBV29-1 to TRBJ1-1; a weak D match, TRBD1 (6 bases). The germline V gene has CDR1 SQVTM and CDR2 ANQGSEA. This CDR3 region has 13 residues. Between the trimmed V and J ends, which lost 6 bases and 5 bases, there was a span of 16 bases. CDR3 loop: CSVGGGSLTEAFF. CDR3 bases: TGCAGCGTAGGGGGGGGAAGTCTAACTGAAGCTTTCTTT.